The present T cell receptor (beta chain) was sequenced within a study of T cell repertoires in cytomegalovirus infection. On the study more broadly: From public TCR beta signatures came an indication of both CMV infection and matching HLA type.

One entry per CDR3 protein, called by TCRdb with MiXCR from the reads. The table lists roughly 500,000 distinct CDR3 sequences, 42% of them singletons, with approximately 40% in the top ten. A remark on this clonotype: The antigen remains undetermined.

The CDR3 runs to 13 residues. Germline lookup yields CDR1 LNHDA and CDR2 SQIVND (reference sequence). V was pared by 3 bases and J by 10 bases, with 13 bases between. This rearrangement joins TRBV19 to TRBJ2-1; D is unresolved. The source is a human donor in good health (CMV status not recorded). Some clones in this sample may be carry-over from other donors' samples. The sample consisted of cultured PBMCs, taken from culture after CMV antigen stimulation. CDR3 in amino acids: CASSIFPFPEQFF. CDR3 DNA sequence: TGTGCCAGTAGTATCTTCCCTTTCCCCGAGCAGTTCTTC.